This T cell receptor beta chain was sequenced during a study of blood T cell repertoires in COVID-19. Study details: Donors in the United States, Italy and Spain gave samples during acute or convalescent COVID-19. From T cells, B-cell-depleted T cells, or PBMCs came the material, which was cDNA or gDNA.

As handled by the study authors: The authors estimated nucleated cell counts from reference gene primer amplification. The assay was immunoSEQ multiplex PCR, and TCRdb's table has in-frame clones only and misses some. V and J calls and clone size are copied from that table; D and trimming were computed from the DNA. The sample includes about 250,000 clones, around 82% of them seen just once. The sequenced sample was peripheral blood. The source is a man between 50 and 59 years old with active or convalescent COVID-19.

CDR3 sequence reads: CASSIQGNQPQHF. The DNA for the CDR3 is TGTGCCAGCAGCATACAGGGGAATCAGCCCCAGCATTTT. The rearrangement joins TRBV12-3 or TRBV12-4 to TRBJ1-5; 7 nucleotides line up with TRBD1. The junction had 3 bases not matched to a gene; V was cut back by 6 bases and J by 4 bases. This CDR3 has 13 amino acids.